The clone carrying this T cell receptor (beta chain) has a single count. Obtained from alopecia areata patients were lesional scalp punch biopsies along with peripheral blood. Sorted out of PBMCs were CD4+ T cells and CD8+ T cells. These data originate in a study of CD8+ T cells in alopecia areata. Study background: Tofacitinib was taken orally by treated patients, and the dose was 5 to 10 mg twice daily.

Trimming took off 8 bases at V and 2 bases at J, with 12 bases between the two ends. This CDR3 contains 14 residues. Germline V gene lookup returns CDR1 MNHEY and CDR2 SVGAGI. RNA was isolated and reverse transcribed to cDNA, the sequencing template. Generated by immunoSEQ multiplex PCR, the TCRdb table keeps only in-frame clones and is missing some. This table has 110,000 or so clones, about two fifths appearing once. The sequenced material came from CD4+ T cells sorted from blood. The origin of this receptor is a human donor with alopecia areata. J is TRBJ2-2 and V is TRBV6-5; no definite D call. As DNA, the CDR3 is TGTGCCAGCTGGCAAGCCGTAAACACCGGGGAGCTGTTTTTT. This gives the protein CASWQAVNTGELFF.